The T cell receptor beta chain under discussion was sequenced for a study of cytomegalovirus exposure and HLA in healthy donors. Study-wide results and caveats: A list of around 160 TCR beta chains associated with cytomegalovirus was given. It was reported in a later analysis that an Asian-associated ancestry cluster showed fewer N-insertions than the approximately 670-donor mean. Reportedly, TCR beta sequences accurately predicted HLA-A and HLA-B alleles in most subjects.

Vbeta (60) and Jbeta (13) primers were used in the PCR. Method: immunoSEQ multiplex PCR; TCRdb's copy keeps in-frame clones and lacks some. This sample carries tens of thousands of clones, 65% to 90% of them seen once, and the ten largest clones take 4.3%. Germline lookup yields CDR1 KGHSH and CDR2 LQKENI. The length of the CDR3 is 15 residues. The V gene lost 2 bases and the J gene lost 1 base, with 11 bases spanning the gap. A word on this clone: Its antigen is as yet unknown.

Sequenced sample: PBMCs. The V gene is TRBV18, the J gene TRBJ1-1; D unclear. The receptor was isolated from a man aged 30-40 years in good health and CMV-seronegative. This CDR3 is CASSPLEGGNTEAFF. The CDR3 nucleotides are TGTGCCAGCTCACCATTGGAGGGAGGGAACACTGAAGCTTTCTTT.